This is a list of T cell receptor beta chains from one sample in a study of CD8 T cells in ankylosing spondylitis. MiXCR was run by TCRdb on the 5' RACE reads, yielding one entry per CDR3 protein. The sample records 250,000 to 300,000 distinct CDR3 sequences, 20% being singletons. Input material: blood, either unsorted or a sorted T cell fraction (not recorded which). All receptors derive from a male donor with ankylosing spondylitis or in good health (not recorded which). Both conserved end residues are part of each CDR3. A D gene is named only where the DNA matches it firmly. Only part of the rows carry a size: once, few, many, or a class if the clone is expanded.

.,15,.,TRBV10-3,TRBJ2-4,CAISESGDAKNIQYF,TGTGCCATCAGTGAGTCAGGGGACGCCAAAAACATTCAGTACTTC
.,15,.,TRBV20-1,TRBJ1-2,CSARALGGHVYGYTF,TGCAGTGCTAGAGCCTTGGGGGGGCACGTCTATGGCTACACCTTC
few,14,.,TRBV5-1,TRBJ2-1,CASSLGTIDNEQFF,TGCGCCAGCAGCTTGGGGACAATCGACAATGAGCAGTTCTTC
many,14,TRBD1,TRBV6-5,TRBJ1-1,CASSYRTGNTEAFF,TGTGCCAGCAGTTACCGGACAGGGAACACTGAAGCTTTCTTT
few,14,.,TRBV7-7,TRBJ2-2,CASRKSGNTGELFF,TGTGCTAGCAGGAAAAGCGGGAACACCGGGGAGCTGTTTTTT
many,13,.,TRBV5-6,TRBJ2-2,CASSLSRTGELFF,TGTGCCAGCAGCTTGAGTCGGACCGGGGAGCTGTTTTTT
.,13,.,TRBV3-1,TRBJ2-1,CASSGTLGNEQFF,TGTGCCAGCAGCGGGACTCTAGGCAATGAGCAGTTCTTC
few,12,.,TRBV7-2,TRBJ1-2,CASNVMSHGYTF,TGTGCCAGCAACGTTATGAGTCATGGCTACACCTTC
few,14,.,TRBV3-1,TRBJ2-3,CASSQDVGLDTQYF,TGTGCCAGCAGCCAAGATGTAGGGCTAGATACGCAGTATTTT
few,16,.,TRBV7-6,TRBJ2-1,CASSSSVGNSYNEQFF,TGTGCCAGCAGCTCCTCCGTGGGGAACTCCTACAATGAGCAGTTCTTC
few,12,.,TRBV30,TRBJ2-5,CAWSTGLETQYF,TGTGCCTGGAGTACCGGATTGGAGACCCAGTACTTC
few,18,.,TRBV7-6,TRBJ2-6,CASSLASRGSSGANVLTF,TGTGCCAGCAGCTTAGCGAGTCGGGGAAGCTCTGGGGCCAACGTCCTGACTTTC
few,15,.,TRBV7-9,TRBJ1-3,CASSLEIARGNTIYF,TGTGCCAGCAGCTTAGAGATCGCGAGGGGAAACACCATATATTTT
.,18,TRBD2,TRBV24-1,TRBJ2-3,CATSGWTSGGLSTDTQYF,TGTGCCACCAGTGGCTGGACTAGCGGGGGGTTGAGCACAGATACGCAGTATTTT
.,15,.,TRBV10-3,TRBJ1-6,CAISDSQGEGSPLHF,TGTGCCATCAGTGATTCGCAGGGAGAAGGATCACCCCTCCACTTT
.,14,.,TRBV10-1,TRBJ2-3,CASSESSRVDTQYF,TGCGCCAGCAGTGAGTCGAGCAGGGTGGATACGCAGTATTTT
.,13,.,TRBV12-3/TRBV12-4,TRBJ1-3,CASTGSGGNTIYF,TGTGCCAGCACGGGTTCAGGGGGAAACACCATATATTTT
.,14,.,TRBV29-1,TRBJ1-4,CSVSGPATNEKLFF,TGCAGCGTTTCCGGGCCGGCAACTAATGAAAAACTGTTTTTT
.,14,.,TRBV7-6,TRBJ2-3,CASSQGSYTDTQYF,TGTGCCAGCAGCCAAGGCAGTTACACAGATACGCAGTATTTT
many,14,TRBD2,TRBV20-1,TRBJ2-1,CSAPLAGDFNEQFF,TGCAGTGCTCCCTTAGCGGGCGACTTCAATGAGCAGTTCTTC
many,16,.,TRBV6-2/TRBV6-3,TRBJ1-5,CASSSVSGAGNQPQHF,TGTGCCAGCAGTTCCGTTTCGGGGGCGGGCAATCAGCCCCAGCATTTT
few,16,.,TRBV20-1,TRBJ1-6,CSGRDVRGPGNSPLHF,TGCAGTGGGAGAGACGTTCGAGGGCCTGGGAATTCACCCCTCCACTTT
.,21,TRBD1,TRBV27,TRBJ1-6,CASRFSQASGQGSSYNSPLHF,TGTGCCAGCAGGTTCTCCCAGGCCTCAGGACAGGGGAGCTCCTATAATTCACCCCTCCACTTT
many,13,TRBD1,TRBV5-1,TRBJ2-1,CASSIRTGDEQFF,TGCGCCAGCAGCATTCGGACAGGGGATGAGCAGTTCTTC
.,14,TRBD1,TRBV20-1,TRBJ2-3,CSATGTGVTDTQYF,TGCAGTGCCACCGGGACAGGGGTCACAGATACGCAGTATTTT
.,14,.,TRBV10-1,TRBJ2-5,CASSESRRLETQYF,TGCGCCAGCAGTGAGTCTAGGCGCTTGGAGACCCAGTACTTC
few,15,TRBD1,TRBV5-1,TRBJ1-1,CASSARQGRNTEAFF,TGCGCCAGCAGCGCGCGACAGGGGAGGAACACTGAAGCTTTCTTT
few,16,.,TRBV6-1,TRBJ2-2,CASWPFGGASTGELFF,TGTGCCAGCTGGCCGTTTGGGGGGGCAAGCACCGGGGAGCTGTTTTTT
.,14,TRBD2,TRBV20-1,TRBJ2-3,CSVLQTSSADTQYF,TGCAGTGTCCTACAGACTAGCAGCGCAGATACGCAGTATTTT
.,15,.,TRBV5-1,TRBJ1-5,CASSFTGSSNQPQHF,TGCGCCAGCAGCTTCACCGGGAGCAGCAATCAGCCCCAGCATTTT
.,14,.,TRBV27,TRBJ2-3,CASALGVLTDTQYF,TGTGCCAGTGCGTTGGGTGTCCTGACAGATACGCAGTATTTT
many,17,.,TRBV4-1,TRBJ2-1,CASSQEWAGESYNEQFF,TGCGCCAGCAGCCAAGAGTGGGCAGGCGAATCCTACAATGAGCAGTTCTTC
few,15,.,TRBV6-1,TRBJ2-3,CASRPTPYSTDTQYF,TGTGCCAGCAGACCGACACCTTATAGCACAGATACGCAGTATTTT
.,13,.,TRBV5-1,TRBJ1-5,CASKAGWDQPQHF,TGCGCCAGCAAGGCAGGGTGGGATCAGCCCCAGCATTTT
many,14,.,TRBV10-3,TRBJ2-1,CATRGPSDHNEQFF,TGTGCCACCCGGGGACCATCGGATCACAATGAGCAGTTCTTC
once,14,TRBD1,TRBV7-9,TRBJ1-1,CASSLVGTGTEAFF,TGTGCCAGCAGCTTAGTCGGGACAGGCACTGAAGCTTTCTTT
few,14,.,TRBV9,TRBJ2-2,CASTSTANTGELFF,TGTGCCAGTACCTCCACTGCGAACACCGGGGAGCTGTTTTTT
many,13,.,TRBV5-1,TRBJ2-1,CASSSLLNSEQFF,TGCGCCAGCAGCTCCCTCCTTAATAGTGAGCAGTTCTTC
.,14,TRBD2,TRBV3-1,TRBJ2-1,CASSSSGGSIEQFF,TGTGCCAGCAGCTCTAGCGGGGGGTCGATTGAGCAGTTCTTC
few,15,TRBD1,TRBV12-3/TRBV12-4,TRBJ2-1,CASSTGQGVYNEQFF,TGTGCCAGCAGTACGGGACAGGGGGTCTACAATGAGCAGTTCTTC
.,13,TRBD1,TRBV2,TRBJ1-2,CASSEDRVDGYTF,TGTGCCAGCAGCGAGGACAGGGTGGATGGCTACACCTTC
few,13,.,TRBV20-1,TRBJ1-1,CSARRQGDTEAFF,TGCAGTGCTAGACGGCAGGGAGACACTGAAGCTTTCTTT
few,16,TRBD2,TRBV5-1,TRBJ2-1,CASSLASGTSYNEQFF,TGCGCCAGCAGCTTGGCCAGCGGGACCTCCTACAATGAGCAGTTCTTC
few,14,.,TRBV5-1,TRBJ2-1,CASSSRGTYNEQFF,TGCGCCAGCAGCTCCAGGGGCACCTACAATGAGCAGTTCTTC
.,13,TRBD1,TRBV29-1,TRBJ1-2,CSVEATGARPYTF,TGCAGCGTTGAAGCCACAGGGGCCCGGCCCTACACCTTC
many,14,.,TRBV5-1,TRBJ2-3,CASSLETGTDTQYF,TGCGCCAGCAGCTTGGAAACCGGCACAGATACGCAGTATTTT
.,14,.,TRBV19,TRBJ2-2,CASKGGGYGGELFF,TGTGCCTCAAAAGGGGGGGGCTATGGCGGGGAGCTGTTTTTT
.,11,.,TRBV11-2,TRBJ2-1,CASNSLGEQFF,TGTGCCAGCAACAGCTTGGGTGAGCAGTTCTTC
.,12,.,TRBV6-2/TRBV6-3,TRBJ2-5,CASSYRGDTQYF,TGTGCCAGCAGTTACAGGGGGGATACCCAGTACTTC
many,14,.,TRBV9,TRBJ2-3,CASSFTGSTDTQYF,TGTGCCAGCAGTTTTACAGGGAGCACAGATACGCAGTATTTT
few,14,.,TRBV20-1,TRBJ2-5,CSATHPLGEETQYF,TGCAGTGCTACTCACCCTCTGGGGGAAGAGACCCAGTACTTC
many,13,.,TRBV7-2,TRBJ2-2,CASSLSGFGELFF,TGTGCCAGCAGCTTATCCGGATTCGGGGAGCTGTTTTTT
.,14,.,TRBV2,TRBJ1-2,CASSECSGDYGYTF,TGTGCCAGCAGTGAGTGCAGCGGGGACTATGGCTACACCTTC
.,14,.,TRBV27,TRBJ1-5,CASSSWNSNQPQHF,TGTGCCAGCAGTTCCTGGAATAGCAATCAGCCCCAGCATTTT
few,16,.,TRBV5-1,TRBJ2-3,CASTAGGSAVADTQYF,TGCGCCAGCACCGCTGGAGGTAGCGCCGTAGCAGATACGCAGTATTTT
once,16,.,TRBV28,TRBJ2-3,CASSGGRGAFADTQYF,TGTGCCAGCAGTGGGGGACGCGGAGCCTTCGCAGATACGCAGTATTTT
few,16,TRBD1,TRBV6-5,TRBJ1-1,CASSYSPAGGNTEAFF,TGTGCCAGCAGTTACTCTCCGGCAGGGGGGAACACTGAAGCTTTCTTT